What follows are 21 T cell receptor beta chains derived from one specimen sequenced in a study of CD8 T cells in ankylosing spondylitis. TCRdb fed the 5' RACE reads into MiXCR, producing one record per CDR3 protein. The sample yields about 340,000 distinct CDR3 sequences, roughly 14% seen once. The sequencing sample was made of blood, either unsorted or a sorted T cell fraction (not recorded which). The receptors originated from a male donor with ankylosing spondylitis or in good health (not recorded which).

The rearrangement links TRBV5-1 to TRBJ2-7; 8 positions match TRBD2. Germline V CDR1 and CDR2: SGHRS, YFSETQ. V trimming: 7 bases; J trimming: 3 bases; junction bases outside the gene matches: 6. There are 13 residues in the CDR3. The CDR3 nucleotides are TGCGCCAGCGCACTAGCGGCCAACTACGAGCAGTACTTC. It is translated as CASALAANYEQYF.

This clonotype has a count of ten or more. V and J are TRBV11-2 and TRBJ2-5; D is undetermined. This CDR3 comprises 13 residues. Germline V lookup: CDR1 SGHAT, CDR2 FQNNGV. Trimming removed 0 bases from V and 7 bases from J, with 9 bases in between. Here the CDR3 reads CASSLDPVGTQYF. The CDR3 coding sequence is TGTGCCAGCAGCTTAGATCCGGTGGGGACCCAGTACTTC.

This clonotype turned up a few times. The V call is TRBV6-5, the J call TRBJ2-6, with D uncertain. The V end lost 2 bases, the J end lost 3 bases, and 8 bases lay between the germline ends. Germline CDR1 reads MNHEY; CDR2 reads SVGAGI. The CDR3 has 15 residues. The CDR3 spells CASSYGVSGANVLTF. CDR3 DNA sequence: TGTGCCAGCAGTTACGGGGTCAGTGGGGCCAACGTCCTGACTTTC.

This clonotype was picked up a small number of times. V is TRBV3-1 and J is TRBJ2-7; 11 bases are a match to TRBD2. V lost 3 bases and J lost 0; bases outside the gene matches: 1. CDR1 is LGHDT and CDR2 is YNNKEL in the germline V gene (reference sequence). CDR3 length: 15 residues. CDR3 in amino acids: CASSQGLADSYEQYF. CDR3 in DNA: TGTGCCAGCAGCCAGGGACTAGCGGACTCCTACGAGCAGTACTTC.

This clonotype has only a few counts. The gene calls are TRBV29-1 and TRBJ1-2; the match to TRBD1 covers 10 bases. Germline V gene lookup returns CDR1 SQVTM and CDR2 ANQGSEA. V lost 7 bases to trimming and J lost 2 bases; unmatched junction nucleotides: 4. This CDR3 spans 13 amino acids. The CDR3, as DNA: TGCAGCGCCCCGGGACAGGGGAACTATGGCTACACCTTC. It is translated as CSAPGQGNYGYTF.

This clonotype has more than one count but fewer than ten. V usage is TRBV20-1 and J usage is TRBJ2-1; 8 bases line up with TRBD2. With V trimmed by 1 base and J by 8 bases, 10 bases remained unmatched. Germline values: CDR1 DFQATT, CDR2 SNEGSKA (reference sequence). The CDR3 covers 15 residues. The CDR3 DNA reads TGCAGTGCTAGAGGGAACGGGAGGGCCATGGATGAGCAGTTCTTC. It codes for CSARGNGRAMDEQFF.

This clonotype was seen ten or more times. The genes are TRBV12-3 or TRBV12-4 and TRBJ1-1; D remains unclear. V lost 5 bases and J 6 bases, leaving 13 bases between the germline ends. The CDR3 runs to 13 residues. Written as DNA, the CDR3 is TGTGCCAGCAGTCGGGTCTCACTCGCTGAAGCTTTCTTT. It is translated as CASSRVSLAEAFF.

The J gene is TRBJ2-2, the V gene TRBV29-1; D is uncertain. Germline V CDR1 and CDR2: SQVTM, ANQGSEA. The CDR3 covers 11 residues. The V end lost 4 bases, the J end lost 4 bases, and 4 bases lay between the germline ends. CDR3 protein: CSVAGTGELFF. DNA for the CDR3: TGCAGCGTTGCTGGCACCGGGGAGCTGTTTTTT.

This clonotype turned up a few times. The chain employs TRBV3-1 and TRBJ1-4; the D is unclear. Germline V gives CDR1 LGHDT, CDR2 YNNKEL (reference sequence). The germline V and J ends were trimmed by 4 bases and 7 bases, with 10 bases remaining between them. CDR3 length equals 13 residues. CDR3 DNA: TGTGCCAGCAGCCGTGACCGTTTTGAAAAACTGTTTTTT. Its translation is CASSRDRFEKLFF.

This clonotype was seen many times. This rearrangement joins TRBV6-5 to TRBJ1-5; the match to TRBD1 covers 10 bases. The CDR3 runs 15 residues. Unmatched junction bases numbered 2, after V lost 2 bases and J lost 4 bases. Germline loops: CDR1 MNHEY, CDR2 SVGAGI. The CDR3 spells CASSYGQGVNQPQHF. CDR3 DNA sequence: TGTGCCAGCAGTTACGGACAGGGGGTAAATCAGCCCCAGCATTTT.

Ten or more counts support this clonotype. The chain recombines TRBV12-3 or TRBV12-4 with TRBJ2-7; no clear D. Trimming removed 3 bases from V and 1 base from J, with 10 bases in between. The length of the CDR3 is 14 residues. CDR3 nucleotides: TGTGCCAGCAGTTTGGGTGGCGGATCCTACGAGCAGTACTTC. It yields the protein CASSLGGGSYEQYF.

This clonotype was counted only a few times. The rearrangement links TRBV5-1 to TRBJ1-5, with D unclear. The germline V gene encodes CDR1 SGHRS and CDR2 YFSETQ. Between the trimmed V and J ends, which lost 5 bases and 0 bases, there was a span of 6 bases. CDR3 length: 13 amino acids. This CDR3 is CASRQNSNQPQHF. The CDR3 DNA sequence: TGCGCCAGCAGGCAGAATAGCAATCAGCCCCAGCATTTT.

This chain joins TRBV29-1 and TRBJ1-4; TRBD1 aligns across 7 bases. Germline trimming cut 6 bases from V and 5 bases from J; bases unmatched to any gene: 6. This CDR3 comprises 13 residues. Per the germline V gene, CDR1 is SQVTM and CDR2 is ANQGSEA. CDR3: CSVETGSNEKLFF. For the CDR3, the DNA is TGCAGCGTGGAGACAGGGAGCAATGAAAAACTGTTTTTT.

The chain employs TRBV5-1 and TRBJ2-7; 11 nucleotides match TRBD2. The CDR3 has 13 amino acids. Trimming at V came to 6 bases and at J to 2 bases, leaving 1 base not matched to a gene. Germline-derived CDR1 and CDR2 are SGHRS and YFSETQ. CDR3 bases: TGCGCCAGCACGACTAGCGGGACCTACGAGCAGTACTTC. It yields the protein CASTTSGTYEQYF.

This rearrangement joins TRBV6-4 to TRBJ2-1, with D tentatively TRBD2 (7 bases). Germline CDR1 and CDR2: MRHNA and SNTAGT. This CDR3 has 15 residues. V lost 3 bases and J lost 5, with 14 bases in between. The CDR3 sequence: CASSEVRGANNEQFF. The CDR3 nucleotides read TGTGCCAGCAGTGAAGTACGGGGGGCGAACAATGAGCAGTTCTTC.

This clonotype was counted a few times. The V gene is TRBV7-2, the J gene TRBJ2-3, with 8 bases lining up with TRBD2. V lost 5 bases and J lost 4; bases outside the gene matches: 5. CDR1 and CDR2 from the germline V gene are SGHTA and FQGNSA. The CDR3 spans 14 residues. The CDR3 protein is CASSPGLASDTQYF. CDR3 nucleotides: TGTGCCAGCAGCCCAGGACTAGCCTCAGATACGCAGTATTTT.

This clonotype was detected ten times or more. CDR3 bases: TGTGCCAGCAGCTTAGACCCAGGGGCCACCTACGAGCAGTACTTC. This codes for CASSLDPGATYEQYF. This chain connects TRBV7-8 to TRBJ2-7; D is possibly TRBD1 (6 bases). Germline CDR1 and CDR2: SGHVS and FQNEAQ. The CDR3 contains 15 residues. Trimming pared 1 base from V and 2 bases from J, leaving 12 bases between.

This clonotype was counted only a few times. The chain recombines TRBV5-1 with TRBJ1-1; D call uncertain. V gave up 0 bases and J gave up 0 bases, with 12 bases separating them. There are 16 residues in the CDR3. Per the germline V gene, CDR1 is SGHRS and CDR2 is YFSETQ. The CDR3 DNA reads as TGCGCCAGCAGCTTGGCCTGGGGAGCGATGAACACTGAAGCTTTCTTT. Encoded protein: CASSLAWGAMNTEAFF. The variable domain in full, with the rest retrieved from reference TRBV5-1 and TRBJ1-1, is KAGVTQTPRYLIKTRGQQVTLSCSPISGHRSVSWYQQTPGQGLQFLFEYFSETQRNKGNFPGRFSGRQFSNSRSEMNVSTLELGDSALYLCASSLAWGAMNTEAFFGQGTRLTVV.

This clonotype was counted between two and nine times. The CDR3 reads CASSFRGTSGIEQFF. CDR3 nucleotides: TGTGCCAGCAGTTTCCGAGGGACTAGCGGGATTGAGCAGTTCTTC. J is TRBJ2-1 and V is TRBV6-5, with 13 nucleotides matching TRBD2. The CDR3 spans 15 residues. CDR1 MNHEY and CDR2 SVGAGI come from the germline V gene. V lost 4 bases and J lost 9; bases outside the gene matches: 6.

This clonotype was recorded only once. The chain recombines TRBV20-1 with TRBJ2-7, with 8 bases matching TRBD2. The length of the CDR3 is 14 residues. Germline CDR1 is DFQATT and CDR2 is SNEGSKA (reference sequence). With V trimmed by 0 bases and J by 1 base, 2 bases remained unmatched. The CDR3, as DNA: TGCAGTGCTAGAGATTTAGCGGGGTCCTACGAGCAGTACTTC. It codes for CSARDLAGSYEQYF.

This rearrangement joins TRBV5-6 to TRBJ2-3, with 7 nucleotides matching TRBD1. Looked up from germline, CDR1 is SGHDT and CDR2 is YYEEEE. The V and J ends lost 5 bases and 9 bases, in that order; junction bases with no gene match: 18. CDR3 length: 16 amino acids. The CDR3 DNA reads TGTGCCAGCAGTTCCGACAGGGCGAACATTTTGGGAACGCAGTATTTT. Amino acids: CASSSDRANILGTQYF. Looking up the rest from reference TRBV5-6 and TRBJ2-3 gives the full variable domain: DAGVTQSPTHLIKTRGQQVTLRCSPKSGHDTVSWYQQALGQGPQFIFQYYEEEERQRGNFPDRFSGHQFPNYSSELNVNALLLGDSALYLCASSSDRANILGTQYFGPGTRLTVL.